The rows below give T cell receptor beta chains drawn from one sample of a study of T cells in Graves' hyperthyroidism and ophthalmopathy. TCRdb reprocessed the multiplex PCR reads with MiXCR, giving one entry per CDR3 protein. The sample carries 600,000 to 900,000 distinct CDR3 sequences, 16% recorded once. Sequencing used blood. The receptor set was obtained from a man aged 18 to 35 with Graves' hyperthyroidism. Both conserved end residues are part of each CDR3. The D gene is left open where the match is weak. Clone sizes are given selectively: once, few, many, or a class where the clone is expanded.

V gene	CDR3 length	clone size	J gene	D gene	CDR3 DNA	CDR3 protein
TRBV2	14	NA	TRBJ2-2	NA	TGTGCCAGTCGTTATGGTTCTGGCACCGGGGAGCTGTTTTTT	CASRYGSGTGELFF
TRBV12-3/TRBV12-4	14	many	TRBJ1-1	NA	TGTGCCTGCGGCCGGCATCCAGGAGCGACTGAAGCTTTCTTT	CACGRHPGATEAFF
TRBV3-1	15	many	TRBJ2-7	NA	TGTGCCAGCAGCCAAGATAGGCACGCCGGCTACGAGCAGTACTTC	CASSQDRHAGYEQYF
TRBV20-1	12	few	TRBJ2-7	NA	TGCAGTGCGTACCGGGACGGGGTCGAGCAGTACTTC	CSAYRDGVEQYF
TRBV18	17	NA	TRBJ2-2	NA	TGTGCCAGCTCACCGAAGGGGACCCCGCGGGGCACCGGGGAGCTGTTTTTT	CASSPKGTPRGTGELFF
TRBV20-1	15	NA	TRBJ1-5	TRBD1	TGCAGTGCTACATCCGGGACAGATAGCAATCAGCCCCAGCATTTT	CSATSGTDSNQPQHF
TRBV28	13	many	TRBJ1-2	TRBD1	TGTGCCAGCAGTGGGACAGCTAACTATGGCTACACCTTC	CASSGTANYGYTF
TRBV24-1	22	NA	TRBJ2-2	TRBD2	TGTGCCACCAGTGAGATGCTAGGCACAACCGGGACTAGCGGGAGGGATCACGGGGAGCTGTTTTTT	CATSEMLGTTGTSGRDHGELFF
TRBV12-3/TRBV12-4	16	many	TRBJ2-5	TRBD2	TGTGCCAGCAGTGCCATGACGGGAGGGGGTCGGGAGACCCAGTACTTC	CASSAMTGGGRETQYF
TRBV6-5	16	many	TRBJ1-4	NA	TGTGCCAGCAGTTATGATCTGCTGGAGGCTAATGAAAAACTGTTTTTT	CASSYDLLEANEKLFF
TRBV6-2/TRBV6-3	17	few	TRBJ1-5	NA	TGTGCCAGCAGTTACCGGGAAATTAGAGCGAGCAATCAGCCCCAGCATTTT	CASSYREIRASNQPQHF
TRBV12-5	19	NA	TRBJ2-5	TRBD2	TGTGCTAGTGGTTTGGTACTTGGCCTAGCGGGAGAAGGTCAAGAGACCCAGTACTTC	CASGLVLGLAGEGQETQYF
TRBV20-1	14	many	TRBJ2-7	TRBD1	TGCAGTGCTAGAGAGGACAGGGGATGGAGCGAGCAGTACTTC	CSAREDRGWSEQYF
TRBV7-9	13	few	TRBJ2-4	NA	TGTGCCAGCAGCTTAGCCGACCCGACCATTCAGTACTTC	CASSLADPTIQYF
TRBV7-9	16	NA	TRBJ1-3	TRBD1	TGTGCCAGCAGCCGTGGGACAGTGCACTCTGGAAACACCATATATTTT	CASSRGTVHSGNTIYF
TRBV7-2	15	many	TRBJ2-3	NA	TGTGCCAGCAGCCCTAGCAGATCTAGCACAGATACGCAGTATTTT	CASSPSRSSTDTQYF
TRBV25-1	19	few	TRBJ2-1	TRBD2	TGTGCCAGCAGTGAAGGCTATACGGGACTAGCGGCAACCTCTGATGAGCAGTTCTTC	CASSEGYTGLAATSDEQFF
TRBV20-1	11	few	TRBJ2-3	NA	TGCAGTGGCGCGGGCACAGATACGCAGTATTTT	CSGAGTDTQYF
TRBV3-1	17	many	TRBJ2-3	NA	TGTGCCAGCAGCCAGCAGATTTGGGACCCCGAGGAAGATACGCAGTATTTT	CASSQQIWDPEEDTQYF
TRBV5-1	17	NA	TRBJ2-1	TRBD2	TGCGCCAGCAGCTTGGAACTAGCGGGAGGGCCCTACAATGAGCAGTTCTTC	CASSLELAGGPYNEQFF
TRBV5-4	15	NA	TRBJ2-5	TRBD1	TGTGCCAGCATGCTTGGACAGGGCCCCAGAGAGACCCAGTACTTC	CASMLGQGPRETQYF